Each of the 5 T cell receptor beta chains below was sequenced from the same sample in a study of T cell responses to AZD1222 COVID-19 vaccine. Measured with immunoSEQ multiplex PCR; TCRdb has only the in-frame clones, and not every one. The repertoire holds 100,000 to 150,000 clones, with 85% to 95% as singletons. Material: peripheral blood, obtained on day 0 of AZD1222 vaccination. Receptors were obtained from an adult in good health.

The CDR3 protein is CASSLGQGDGELFF. The DNA of the CDR3 is TGTGCCAGCAGCTTGGGCCAGGGTGACGGGGAGCTGTTTTTT. The chain recombines TRBV5-6 with TRBJ2-2; tentative D call: TRBD1 (5 bases). V lost 0 bases and J 7 bases, leaving 10 bases between the germline ends. Germline V gene lookup returns CDR1 SGHDT and CDR2 YYEEEE. The length of the CDR3 is 14 residues.

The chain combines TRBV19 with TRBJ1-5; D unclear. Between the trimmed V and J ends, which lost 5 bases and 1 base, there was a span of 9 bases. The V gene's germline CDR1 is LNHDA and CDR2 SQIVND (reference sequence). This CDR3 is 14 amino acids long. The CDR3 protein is CASSWGTSNQPQHF. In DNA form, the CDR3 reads TGTGCCAGTAGTTGGGGAACGAGCAATCAGCCCCAGCATTTT.

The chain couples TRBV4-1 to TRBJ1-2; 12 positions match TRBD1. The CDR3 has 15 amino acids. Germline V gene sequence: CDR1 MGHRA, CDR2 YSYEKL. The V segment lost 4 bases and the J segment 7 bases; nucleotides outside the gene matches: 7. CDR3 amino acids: CASSLPGQGASGYTF. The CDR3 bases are TGCGCCAGCAGCCTTCCGGGACAGGGGGCATCTGGCTACACCTTC.

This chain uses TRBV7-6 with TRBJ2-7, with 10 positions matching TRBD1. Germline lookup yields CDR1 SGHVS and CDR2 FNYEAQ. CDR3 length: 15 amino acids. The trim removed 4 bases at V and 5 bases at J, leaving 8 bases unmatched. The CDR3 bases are TGTGCCAGCAGCTCATTGACAGGGGGCATCCACGAGCAGTACTTC. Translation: CASSSLTGGIHEQYF. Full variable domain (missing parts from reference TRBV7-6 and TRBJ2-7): GAGVSQSPRYKVTKRGQDVALRCDPISGHVSLYWYRQALGQGPEFLTYFNYEAQQDKSGLPNDRFSAERPEGSISTLTIQRTEQRDSAMYRCASSSLTGGIHEQYFGPGTRLTVT.

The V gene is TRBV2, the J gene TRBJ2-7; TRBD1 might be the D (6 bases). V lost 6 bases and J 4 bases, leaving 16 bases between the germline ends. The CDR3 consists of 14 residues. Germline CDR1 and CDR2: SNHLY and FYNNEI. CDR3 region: CASSRGTLGYEQYF. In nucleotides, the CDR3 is TGTGCCAGCAGCCGTGGGACATTAGGTTACGAGCAGTACTTC.